The present TCR beta chain was sequenced within a study of blood T cell repertoires in COVID-19. Looking at the study overall: The United States, Italy and Spain were the sources of the acute and convalescent COVID-19 samples. PBMCs, B-cell-depleted T cells, or T cells provided the cDNA or gDNA that made up the material.

V shed 1 base, J shed 9 bases, and the junction held 4 bases outside the gene matches. The germline V gene has CDR1 LNHNV and CDR2 YYDKDF (reference sequence). The CDR3 extends over 15 amino acids. Authors' analysis steps: Quantification of nucleated cells was approximated via reference gene primer amplification. Data came from immunoSEQ multiplex PCR; TCRdb stores just in-frame clones and leaves some out. The V and J calls and clone size come from that table; D and trimming were worked out from the DNA. The table records roughly 53,000 clones, 90% of them present only once. This chain connects TRBV15 to TRBJ1-6; 9 bases map to TRBD1. The specimen sequenced was peripheral blood. The source is a woman in her forties with active COVID-19. CDR3 nucleotides: TGTGCCACCAGCAGAGGGACAGGGGACGGTTCACCCCTCCACTTT. It encodes CATSRGTGDGSPLHF.